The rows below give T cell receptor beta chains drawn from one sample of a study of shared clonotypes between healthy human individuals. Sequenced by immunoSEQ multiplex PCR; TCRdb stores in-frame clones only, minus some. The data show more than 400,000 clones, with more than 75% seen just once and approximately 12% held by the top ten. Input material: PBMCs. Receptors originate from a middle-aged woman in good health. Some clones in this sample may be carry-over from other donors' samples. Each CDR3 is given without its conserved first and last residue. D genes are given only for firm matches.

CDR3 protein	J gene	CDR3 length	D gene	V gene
ASSRTDRGYEQY	TRBJ2-7	12	TRBD1	TRBV11-2
ASSRDNYEQY	TRBJ2-7	10	.	TRBV18
ASSRGREPADTQY	TRBJ2-3	13	TRBD2	TRBV5-8
ASSPGDPTDTQY	TRBJ2-3	12	.	TRBV7-9
ASSTAQTMNTEAF	TRBJ1-1	13	.	TRBV19
ATSRDQPAWADTQY	TRBJ2-3	14	.	TRBV15
ASSLRDPNTGELF	TRBJ2-2	13	.	TRBV7-9
ASWGRGSTEAF	TRBJ1-1	11	TRBD1	TRBV27
ASSVGLENNEQF	TRBJ2-1	12	.	TRBV9
ASSTMGGELF	TRBJ2-2	10	.	TRBV27
ASSRGLAGPQETQY	TRBJ2-5	14	TRBD2	TRBV2
AWTRGTYEQY	TRBJ2-7	10	.	TRBV30